The 25 T cell receptor beta chains below were found in one sample sequenced in a study of blood T cell repertoires in COVID-19. Data came from immunoSEQ multiplex PCR; TCRdb stores just in-frame clones and leaves some out. The sample holds about 190,000 clones, about 85% seen once. The source material was peripheral blood. The receptors stem from a human donor in a cohort sampled during active COVID-19.

This sequence joins TRBV25-1 and TRBJ1-1; D perhaps matches TRBD1 (5 bases). V lost 2 bases and J lost 2, with 18 bases in between. Germline lookup yields CDR1 MGHDK and CDR2 SYGVNS. The CDR3 has 17 residues. The CDR3 is CASSELGGRVLNTEAFF. The CDR3 nucleotides read TGTGCCAGCAGTGAACTGGGCGGCAGGGTTTTAAACACTGAAGCTTTCTTT.

The V call is TRBV24-1, the J call TRBJ2-3, with D hard to call. The CDR3 runs 14 residues. Looked up from germline, CDR1 is KGHDR and CDR2 is SFDVKD. V was cut by 9 bases and J by 0 bases, with 12 bases left in between. The CDR3: CATGTEASTDTQYF. The CDR3 coding sequence is TGTGCCACCGGAACAGAAGCTAGCACAGATACGCAGTATTTT.

V and J are TRBV27 and TRBJ2-5, with D perhaps TRBD2 (5 bases). With 6 bases removed from V and 5 bases from J, the gap between germline ends came to 16 bases. This CDR3 spans 14 amino acids. Per the germline V gene, CDR1 is MNHEY and CDR2 is SMNVEV (reference sequence). The CDR3 bases are TGTGCCAGCAGCCGTCGCGGAGGTTTGGAGACCCAGTACTTC. Translation gives CASSRRGGLETQYF.

The rearrangement uses TRBV4-1 and TRBJ1-3; TRBD1 might be the D (6 bases). Trimming left V 1 base short and J 3 bases short, with 7 bases between. The CDR3 has 14 amino acids. Germline CDR1 is MGHRA and CDR2 is YSYEKL. The CDR3 DNA is TGCGCCAGCAGCCAAGGGACAGTTGGAAACACCATATATTTT. This codes for CASSQGTVGNTIYF.

This clone was counted only a few times. V gene TRBV9 combines with J gene TRBJ1-5, with 10 bases that match TRBD1. This CDR3 is built from 14 residues. The germline V gene has CDR1 SGDLS and CDR2 YYNGEE. Trimming at V came to 3 bases and at J to 9 bases, leaving 6 bases not matched to a gene. The CDR3 sequence is CASSGDRGLGPQHF. DNA of the CDR3: TGTGCCAGCAGCGGAGACAGGGGGCTGGGGCCCCAGCATTTT.

The V call is TRBV19, the J call TRBJ1-1, with 8 bases identical to TRBD1. The V segment lost 5 bases and the J segment 5 bases; nucleotides outside the gene matches: 7. The CDR3 loop spans 14 amino acids. Germline V gene lookup returns CDR1 LNHDA and CDR2 SQIVND (reference sequence). The CDR3 loop is CASSAYRDRTEAFF. The CDR3 region has the DNA TGTGCCAGTAGTGCCTACCGGGACAGGACTGAAGCTTTCTTT.

This chain connects TRBV3-1 (or the pseudogene TRBV3-2) to TRBJ1-3; tentative D call: TRBD1 (6 bases). From germline, CDR1 is LGHDT and CDR2 YNNKEL (reference sequence). V was trimmed by 5 bases and J by 0 bases, leaving 14 bases between them. The CDR3 is 16 residues long. CDR3 DNA sequence: TGTGCCAGCAGCAACAAACAGGGCTACTCTGGAAACACCATATATTTT. It specifies CASSNKQGYSGNTIYF.

The rearrangement joins TRBV6-5 to TRBJ1-1, with 7 bases that match TRBD1. Germline V gives CDR1 MNHEY, CDR2 SVGAGI. This CDR3 comprises 13 residues. Trimming cost V 8 bases and J 1 base; bases outside gene matches: 4. The CDR3: CASPNRGNTEAFF. The DNA for the CDR3 is TGTGCCAGCCCCAACAGGGGGAACACTGAAGCTTTCTTT.

The CDR3 coding sequence is TGTGCCAGCAGTTACAGGGGAGGAACCGGGGAGCTGTTTTTT. Residues: CASSYRGGTGELFF. The chain carries TRBV6-4 and TRBJ2-2; perhaps TRBD1 as D (7 bases). V lost 5 bases, J lost 5 bases, and 12 bases lay in between. The V gene's germline CDR1 is MRHNA and CDR2 SNTAGT. The CDR3 contains 14 residues.

The chain is built from TRBV27 and TRBJ2-1; weak D call: TRBD2 (6 bases). Germline lookup yields CDR1 MNHEY and CDR2 SMNVEV (reference sequence). The CDR3 consists of 17 residues. V was shortened by 3 bases and J by 0 bases, with 15 bases between the two germline ends. The CDR3 loop is CASSLPGLVGSYNEQFF. The CDR3 nucleotides read TGTGCCAGCAGTTTGCCGGGACTGGTCGGCTCCTACAATGAGCAGTTCTTC.

This clone was recorded only once. The rearrangement joins TRBV11-2 to TRBJ1-2; D unresolved. The CDR3 has 12 amino acids. CDR1 and CDR2 (germline): SGHAT, FQNNGV. Trimming removed 5 bases from V and 8 bases from J, with 12 bases in between. The DNA for the CDR3 is TGTGCCAGCAGCCCCGAGGGATTCGGCTACACCTTC. This codes for CASSPEGFGYTF.

The chain joins TRBV29-1 to TRBJ1-2, with 9 nucleotides matching TRBD1. V trimming: 4 bases; J trimming: 4 bases; junction bases outside the gene matches: 7. The CDR3 runs to 14 residues. Germline V gene lookup returns CDR1 SQVTM and CDR2 ANQGSEA. CDR3 sequence: CSVGGPGQGYGYTF. The CDR3 DNA is TGCAGCGTTGGGGGGCCGGGACAGGGCTATGGCTACACCTTC.

V and J are TRBV24-1 and TRBJ2-1, with D tentatively TRBD2 (6 bases). Germline V CDR1 and CDR2: KGHDR, SFDVKD. V dropped 3 bases and J dropped 12 bases, with 17 bases sitting between them. The CDR3 consists of 14 residues. CDR3 sequence (DNA): TGTGCCACCAGTGATAGTGCGGGAAAGTTCGGGCAGTTCTTC. This translates into CATSDSAGKFGQFF.

The chain uses TRBV21-1 and TRBJ2-3; the table's D gene call, TRBD2, was not cross checked with the DNA. TRBV21-1 is deemed a pseudogene. The CDR3 has 19 amino acids. CDR3 sequence: CASPTGGTAFWSEADTQYF. The DNA of the CDR3 is TGTGCCAGCCCCACGGGGGGGACGGCTTTTTGGTCTGAGGCAGATACGCAGTATTTT.

A word on this clone: The sample has other DNA sequences that encode this CDR3 too. The chain joins TRBV18 to TRBJ2-3, with 9 bases fitting TRBD1. The CDR3 consists of 15 residues. Trimming cost V 3 bases and J 1 base; bases outside gene matches: 2. Germline-derived CDR1 and CDR2 are KGHSH and LQKENI. The CDR3 DNA reads TGTGCCAGCTCACCGGGGACAGGGCGCACAGATACGCAGTATTTT. It encodes CASSPGTGRTDTQYF.

A single count supports this clone. V is TRBV6-5 and J is TRBJ1-1; 9 bases agree with TRBD1. Looked up from germline, CDR1 is MNHEY and CDR2 is SVGAGI. V gave up 6 bases and J gave up 1 base; unmatched junction bases: 3. The CDR3 sequence is 14 residues long. The CDR3 bases are TGTGCCAGCAGCCGGGACAGGGAGAACACTGAAGCTTTCTTT. It translates to CASSRDRENTEAFF.

The chain is built from TRBV6-5 and TRBJ1-5; D is unresolved. In germline, CDR1 is MNHEY, CDR2 SVGAGI. The germline V and J ends were trimmed by 6 bases and 4 bases, with 16 bases remaining between them. There are 15 residues in the CDR3. The CDR3 nucleotides read TGTGCCAGCAGCCCCGCTGGGAGTGGTAATCAGCCCCAGCATTTT. This sequence encodes CASSPAGSGNQPQHF.

This clone was observed a handful of times. The V and J genes are TRBV5-1 and TRBJ2-2; D is unresolved. The CDR3 covers 14 residues. CDR1 and CDR2 from the germline V gene are SGHRS and YFSETQ. The V and J ends lost 9 bases and 2 bases respectively, with 14 bases between them. The DNA of the CDR3 is TGCGCCACCAGTGATACAGTAAACACCGGGGAGCTGTTTTTT. It translates to CATSDTVNTGELFF.

The J gene is TRBJ2-3, the V gene TRBV18; tentatively, D is TRBD1 (5 bases). V dropped 1 base and J dropped 15 bases, with 14 bases sitting between them. The length of the CDR3 is 12 residues. Germline CDR1 is KGHSH and CDR2 is LQKENI. CDR3 nucleotide sequence: TGTGCCAGCTCACCACAGGGGCTTCGATACTATTTT. This sequence encodes CASSPQGLRYYF.

V gene TRBV7-9 combines with J gene TRBJ2-7, with a possible D match to TRBD1 (6 bases). Germline-derived CDR1 and CDR2 are SEHNR and FQNEAQ (reference sequence). V was trimmed by 5 bases and J by 3 bases, leaving 14 bases between them. CDR3 length: 14 amino acids. For the CDR3, the DNA is TGTGCCAGCAGCCCTCAGCAGGGGAACTACGAGCAGTACTTC. Translation gives CASSPQQGNYEQYF. Using reference TRBV7-9 and TRBJ2-7 for the parts outside the CDR3, the full variable domain is DTGVSQNPRHKITKRGQNVTFRCDPISEHNRLYWYRQTLGQGPEFLTYFQNEAQLEKSRLLSDRFSAERPKGSFSTLEIQRTEQGDSAMYLCASSPQQGNYEQYFGPGTRLTVT.

Here the CDR3 DNA reads TGCGCCAGCAGCCAAGAAGGGACTAGCGGCCCCACAGATACGCAGTATTTT. This translates into CASSQEGTSGPTDTQYF. The chain combines TRBV4-1 with TRBJ2-3; TRBD2 agrees at 11 bases. The CDR3 totals 17 residues. Trimming took 0 bases from V and 2 from J; bases not matched to a gene: 4. Germline-derived CDR1 and CDR2 are MGHRA and YSYEKL.

The genes are TRBV25-1 and TRBJ1-5; possibly TRBD1 for D (6 bases). CDR3 length: 14 residues. Trimming left V 8 bases short and J 0 bases short, with 11 bases between. In germline, CDR1 is MGHDK, CDR2 SYGVNS. The CDR3 nucleotides read TGTGCCAGCTCTTCGACAGGTAGCAATCAGCCCCAGCATTTT. It specifies CASSSTGSNQPQHF.

V and J are TRBV3-1 (or the pseudogene TRBV3-2) and TRBJ1-6; TRBD1 matches 7 bases. This CDR3 contains 18 residues. Germline V gene lookup returns CDR1 LGHDT and CDR2 YNNKEL (reference sequence). Trimming at V came to 0 bases and at J to 5 bases, leaving 10 bases not matched to a gene. CDR3 sequence reads: CASSQDLTGTANNSPLHF. As DNA, the CDR3 is TGTGCCAGCAGCCAAGACCTTACCGGGACAGCGAATAATTCACCCCTCCACTTT.

The V gene is TRBV3-1 (or the pseudogene TRBV3-2), the J gene TRBJ1-2, with a tentative D call TRBD1 (5 bases). CDR3 length: 14 amino acids. Germline V lookup: CDR1 LGHDT, CDR2 YNNKEL (reference sequence). The V and J ends lost 3 bases and 5 bases respectively, with 13 bases between them. The CDR3 region is CASSHRDGGYGYTF. Written as DNA, the CDR3 is TGTGCCAGCAGCCACCGGGACGGAGGGTATGGCTACACCTTC.

The chain combines TRBV6-5 with TRBJ1-5, with TRBD1 as a possible D gene (6 bases). Germline CDR1 reads MNHEY; CDR2 reads SVGAGI. Deletions cut 3 bases from V and 2 bases from J, with 14 bases between. The CDR3 runs to 16 residues. The CDR3 region is CASSYSRTDRNQPQHF. In DNA, the CDR3 is TGTGCCAGCAGTTATTCAAGGACAGATCGCAATCAGCCCCAGCATTTT.